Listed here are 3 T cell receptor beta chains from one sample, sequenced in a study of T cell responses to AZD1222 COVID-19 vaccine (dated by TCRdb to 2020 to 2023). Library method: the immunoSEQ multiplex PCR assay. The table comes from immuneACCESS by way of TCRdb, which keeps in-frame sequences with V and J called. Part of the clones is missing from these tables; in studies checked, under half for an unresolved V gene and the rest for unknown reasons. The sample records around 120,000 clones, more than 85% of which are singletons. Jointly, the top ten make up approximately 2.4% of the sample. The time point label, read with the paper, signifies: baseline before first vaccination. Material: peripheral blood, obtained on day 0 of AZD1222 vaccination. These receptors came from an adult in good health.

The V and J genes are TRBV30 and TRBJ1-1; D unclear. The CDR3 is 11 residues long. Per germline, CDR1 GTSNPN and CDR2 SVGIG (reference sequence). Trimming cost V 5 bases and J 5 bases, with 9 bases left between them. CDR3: CAWVKGTEAFF. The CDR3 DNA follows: TGTGCCTGGGTCAAGGGAACTGAAGCTTTCTTT. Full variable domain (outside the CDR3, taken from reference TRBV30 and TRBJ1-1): SQTIHQWPATLVQPVGSPLSLECTVEGTSNPNLYWYRQAAGRGLQLLFYSVGIGQISSEVPQNLSASRPQDRQFILSSKKLLLSDSGFYLCAWVKGTEAFFGQGTRLTVV.

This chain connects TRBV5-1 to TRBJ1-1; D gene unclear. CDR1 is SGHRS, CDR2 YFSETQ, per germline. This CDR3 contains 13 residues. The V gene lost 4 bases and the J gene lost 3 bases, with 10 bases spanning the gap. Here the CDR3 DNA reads TGCGCCAGCAGCCTAACGCGTGACACTGAAGCTTTCTTT. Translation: CASSLTRDTEAFF.

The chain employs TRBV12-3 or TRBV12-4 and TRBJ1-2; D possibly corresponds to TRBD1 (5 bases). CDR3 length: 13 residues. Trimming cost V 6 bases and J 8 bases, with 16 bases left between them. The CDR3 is CASRPVVGVGYTF. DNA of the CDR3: TGTGCCAGCAGGCCGGTCGTGGGGGTGGGCTACACCTTC.